This passage covers 14 T cell receptor beta chains from one sample sequenced in a study of T cell responses to AZD1222 COVID-19 vaccine. Data came from immunoSEQ multiplex PCR; TCRdb stores just in-frame clones and leaves some out. The data show 100,000 to 120,000 clones, 82% seen once. Sequencing used peripheral blood, obtained on day 0 of AZD1222 vaccination. These receptors were taken from an adult in good health.

This clone has only a few counts. This chain joins TRBV2 and TRBJ1-6, with 9 bases aligning to TRBD1. CDR1 and CDR2 from the germline V gene are SNHLY and FYNNEI. The length of the CDR3 is 14 residues. With 5 bases clipped from V and 10 bases from J, the junction kept 6 bases outside the gene matches. This chain's CDR3 is CASSMDRGGSPLHF. For the CDR3, the DNA is TGTGCCAGCAGTATGGACAGGGGCGGGTCACCCCTCCACTTT.

This clone was counted once. The chain joins TRBV19 to TRBJ1-3, with D hard to call. The germline V gene encodes CDR1 LNHDA and CDR2 SQIVND (reference sequence). This CDR3 comprises 13 residues. V gave up 6 bases and J gave up 4 bases, with 10 bases separating them. CDR3 sequence: CASSQERGNTIYF. In DNA form, the CDR3 reads TGTGCCAGTAGCCAGGAAAGAGGAAACACCATATATTTT.

The V gene is TRBV5-1, the J gene TRBJ2-3, with 8 bases matching TRBD1. Germline V gene lookup returns CDR1 SGHRS and CDR2 YFSETQ. The ends lost 4 bases at V and 3 bases at J; junction bases unmatched: 4. The CDR3 loop spans 14 amino acids. As DNA, the CDR3 is TGCGCCAGCAGCCCCGGACAGGGAACAGATACGCAGTATTTT. Its translation is CASSPGQGTDTQYF.

The gene calls are TRBV19 and TRBJ1-5; unclear D gene. The CDR3 consists of 15 residues. With 5 bases removed from V and 0 bases from J, the gap between germline ends came to 11 bases. Per germline, CDR1 LNHDA and CDR2 SQIVND (reference sequence). CDR3 DNA sequence: TGTGCCAGTAGTGAACTGGTTTATAGCAATCAGCCCCAGCATTTT. As protein: CASSELVYSNQPQHF.

Comment on this clone: Other DNA sequences in the same sample also yield this CDR3. The chain carries TRBV5-1 and TRBJ1-5; possible D gene TRBD1, 6 bases. CDR3 length: 15 amino acids. Germline lookup yields CDR1 SGHRS and CDR2 YFSETQ. Trimming took 0 bases from V and 2 from J, leaving 9 bases between them. CDR3 sequence reads: CASSLEGGGNQPQHF. The CDR3, as DNA: TGCGCCAGCAGCTTGGAAGGGGGAGGCAATCAGCCCCAGCATTTT.

The rearrangement links TRBV5-1 to TRBJ2-7, with 8 bases aligning to TRBD2. The germline CDR1 and CDR2 sequences are SGHRS and YFSETQ. After removal of 2 bases from V and 6 bases from J, the junction contained 10 bases not matched to a gene. The CDR3 spans 15 residues. The CDR3 DNA follows: TGCGCCAGCAGCTTCCGGGAGGGGACTACGCGCGAGCAGTACTTC. Amino acids: CASSFREGTTREQYF.

The chain joins TRBV6-5 to TRBJ2-3; unclear D gene. The CDR3 contains 13 residues. V was trimmed by 2 bases and J by 2 bases, leaving 5 bases between them. Per germline, CDR1 MNHEY and CDR2 SVGAGI. The chain's CDR3 is CASSYGFTDTQYF. The CDR3 coding sequence is TGTGCCAGCAGTTACGGGTTCACAGATACGCAGTATTTT.

This chain uses TRBV7-8 with TRBJ1-6; TRBD1 is a possible D gene (5 bases). Germline V lookup: CDR1 SGHVS, CDR2 FQNEAQ. The CDR3 runs 13 residues. V dropped 5 bases and J dropped 7 bases, with 9 bases sitting between them. The CDR3 DNA reads as TGTGCCAGCAGCACTAGACAGAATTCACCCCTCCACTTT. Residues: CASSTRQNSPLHF.

V is TRBV6-6 and J is TRBJ2-5; TRBD1 matches at 8 bases. The CDR3 has 15 residues. J gave up 5 bases and V 10 bases, and 15 bases lay outside the gene matches. The V gene's germline CDR1 is MNHNY and CDR2 SVGAGI (reference sequence). DNA for the CDR3: TGTGCCACCCTAACCGGGACAGGAGAGGTTGAGACCCAGTACTTC. This translates into CATLTGTGEVETQYF.

The chain recombines TRBV2 with TRBJ1-2; possibly TRBD1 for D (5 bases). The CDR3 consists of 14 residues. Germline-derived CDR1 and CDR2 are SNHLY and FYNNEI. Trimming cost V 5 bases and J 0 bases, with 10 bases left between them. CDR3 residues: CASSRTHTNYGYTF. The CDR3 nucleotides are TGTGCCAGCAGTAGGACACATACTAACTATGGCTACACCTTC.

The V and J genes are TRBV18 and TRBJ1-1; 7 nucleotides line up with TRBD1. The CDR3 loop spans 17 amino acids. CDR1 and CDR2 (germline): KGHSH, LQKENI. With V trimmed by 0 bases and J by 4 bases, 11 bases remained unmatched. The DNA of the CDR3 is TGTGCCAGCTCACCACCCGAAGGGGGCGTATCGATCACTGAAGCTTTCTTT. Translation gives CASSPPEGGVSITEAFF.

This clone was counted a single time. V usage is TRBV6-2 or TRBV6-3 and J usage is TRBJ1-2; no definite D call. The germline V gene encodes CDR1 MNHEY and CDR2 SVGEGT. Between the trimmed V and J ends, which lost 6 bases and 8 bases, there was a span of 16 bases. The length of the CDR3 is 13 residues. The CDR3 region is CASSPNPGLGYTF. DNA for the CDR3: TGTGCCAGCAGCCCAAACCCCGGCCTGGGCTACACCTTC.

This rearrangement joins TRBV4-2 to TRBJ2-5; D may be TRBD2 (5 bases). The germline V gene encodes CDR1 LGHNA and CDR2 YNFKEQ. V was cut by 0 bases and J by 3 bases, with 5 bases left in between. The CDR3 is made up of 13 amino acids. CDR3 sequence: CASSQDGEETQYF. The CDR3, as DNA: TGTGCCAGCAGCCAAGACGGGGAAGAGACCCAGTACTTC.

This clone was recorded only once. V usage is TRBV5-1 and J usage is TRBJ1-3, with TRBD1 as a possible D gene (5 bases). The V gene's germline CDR1 is SGHRS and CDR2 YFSETQ. The CDR3 is 14 amino acids. V was shortened by 2 bases and J by 8 bases, with 14 bases between the two germline ends. The CDR3 loop reads CASSFGQGIDTIYF. The CDR3 DNA reads as TGCGCCAGCAGCTTTGGTCAGGGTATCGACACCATATATTTT.